This T cell receptor (beta chain) is drawn from a study of T cells in localized non-small cell lung cancer. Study-level points and caveats: Compared with tumor, uninvolved adjacent lung displayed greater T cell clonality, ranking highest overall. A raised T cell density in blood coincided with lengthier overall survival. Heterogeneity cannot be ruled out, as sequencing used one tumor region only. Researchers found a median approximately 53 of the top 100 tumor clones in adjacent lung.

Comment on this clone: Its cognate antigen is unknown.

Germline CDR1 is MNHNY and CDR2 is SVGAGI (reference sequence). CDR3 length: 11 amino acids. The junction had 7 bases not matched to a gene; V was cut back by 9 bases and J by 10 bases. Clones were sequenced by immunoSEQ multiplex PCR, and TCRdb holds only the in-frame ones, with some missing. The table has 25,000 to 30,000 clones, roughly 90% seen once. This specimen consisted of peripheral blood mononuclear cells, obtained before any cancer treatment. This clonotype was sampled from a woman aged 35 to 70 with stage III lung adenocarcinoma. This chain joins TRBV6-6 and TRBJ1-1, with 8 positions matching TRBD1. CDR3 residues: CASSGGLGAFF. CDR3 bases: TGTGCCAGTTCAGGGGGCCTTGGAGCTTTCTTT.